The clone carrying this T cell receptor (beta chain) was counted only a few times. The data belong to a study of shared clonotypes between healthy human individuals. The CDR3 length is 13 residues. V was clipped by 0 bases and J by 7 bases, with 8 bases between them. Germline V gene lookup returns CDR1 SGHDT and CDR2 YYEEEE. Researchers ran the assay at a deep level. Sequencing used immunoSEQ multiplex PCR; TCRdb keeps in-frame clones, though not all of them. The table lists 450,000 to 500,000 clones, 70% to 85% of them singletons, with approximately 12% in the top ten. The origin of this receptor is a woman aged 40 to 50 in good health. Some clones in this sample may be carry-over from other donors' samples. Material for sequencing was PBMCs. The chain employs TRBV5-6 and TRBJ2-1; TRBD2 is a possible D gene (6 bases). The CDR3 nucleotides are TGTGCCAGCAGCTTGGGTAGCGGAAATGAGCAGTTCTTC. It specifies CASSLGSGNEQFF.